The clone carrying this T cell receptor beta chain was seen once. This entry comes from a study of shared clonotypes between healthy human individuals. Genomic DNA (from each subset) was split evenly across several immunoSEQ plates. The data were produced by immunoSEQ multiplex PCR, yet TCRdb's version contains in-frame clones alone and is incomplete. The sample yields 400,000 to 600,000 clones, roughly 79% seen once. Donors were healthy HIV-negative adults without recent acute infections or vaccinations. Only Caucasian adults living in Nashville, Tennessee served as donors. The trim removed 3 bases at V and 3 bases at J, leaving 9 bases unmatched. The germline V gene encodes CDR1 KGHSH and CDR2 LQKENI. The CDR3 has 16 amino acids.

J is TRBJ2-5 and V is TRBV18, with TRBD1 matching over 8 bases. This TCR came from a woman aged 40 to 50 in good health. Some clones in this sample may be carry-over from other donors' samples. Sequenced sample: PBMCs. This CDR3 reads CASSPTGQGFEETQYF. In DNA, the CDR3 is TGTGCCAGCTCACCTACCGGACAGGGATTCGAAGAGACCCAGTACTTC.